The clone carrying this T cell receptor (beta chain) was found many times. Its antigen remains unknown. V was cut by 1 base and J by 5 bases, with 13 bases left in between. From germline, CDR1 is KGHDR and CDR2 SFDVKD. This CDR3 is 15 amino acids long. This sample was included in a study of T cells in Graves' hyperthyroidism and ophthalmopathy. Regarding the study as a whole: Using 13 V-J features, a model discriminated ophthalmopathy from stable hyperthyroidism. In validation, the model predicted ophthalmopathy. These predictions came a median roughly seven months before onset.

Amplification of TCR beta CDR3 regions was performed using RNA transcripts as template. The HTBI set primed first-round TCR CDR3 RT-PCR. MiXCR, run by TCRdb on the multiplex PCR reads, gives a single entry per CDR3 protein. The table records about 560,000 distinct CDR3 sequences, about half of them present only once. Sequenced sample: peripheral blood or thyroid tissue (not recorded which). The V and J genes are TRBV24-1 and TRBJ2-5, with D possibly TRBD2 on 6 matching bases. The sequence came from a woman between 18 and 30 years old with Graves' hyperthyroidism. CDR3 sequence (DNA): TGTGCCACCAGTGATTTATCCGCGGGGTCGGAGACCCAGTACTTC. Translating gives CATSDLSAGSETQYF.